This T cell receptor beta chain was identified in a study of T cells in Graves' hyperthyroidism and ophthalmopathy. This clonotype was detected only a few times. V lost 5 bases, J lost 0 bases, and 11 bases lay in between. The CDR3 is 14 amino acids. Germline CDR1 MNHEY, CDR2 SMNVEV (reference sequence). Amplification of TCR beta CDR3 regions was performed using RNA transcripts as template. Initially, a first-round RT-PCR of the TCR CDR3 employed the HTBI primer set. TCRdb passed the multiplex PCR reads through MiXCR, listing each CDR3 protein once. This sample has some 700,000 distinct CDR3 sequences, with around a sixth found just once.

Specimen: blood. J is TRBJ2-7 and V is TRBV27, with D perhaps TRBD2 (6 bases). The clonotype originates from a man aged 50 to 60 with Graves' hyperthyroidism. CDR3: CASSGGESSYEQYF. Written as DNA, the CDR3 is TGTGCCAGCAGTGGAGGGGAGAGCTCCTACGAGCAGTACTTC.